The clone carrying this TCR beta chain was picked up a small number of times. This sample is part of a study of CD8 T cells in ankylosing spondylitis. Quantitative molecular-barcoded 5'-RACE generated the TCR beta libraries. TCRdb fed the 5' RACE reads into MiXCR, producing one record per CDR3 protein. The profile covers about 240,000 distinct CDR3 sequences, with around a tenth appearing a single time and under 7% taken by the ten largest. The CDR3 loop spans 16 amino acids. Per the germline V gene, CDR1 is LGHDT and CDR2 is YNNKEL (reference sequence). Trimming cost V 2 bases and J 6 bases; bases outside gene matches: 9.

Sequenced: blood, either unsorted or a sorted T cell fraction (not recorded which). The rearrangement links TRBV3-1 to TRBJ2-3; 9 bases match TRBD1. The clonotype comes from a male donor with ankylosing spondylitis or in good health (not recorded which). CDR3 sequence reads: CASSQTGQGLGDTQYF. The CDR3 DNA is TGTGCCAGCAGCCAAACCGGACAGGGGCTGGGGGATACGCAGTATTTT.